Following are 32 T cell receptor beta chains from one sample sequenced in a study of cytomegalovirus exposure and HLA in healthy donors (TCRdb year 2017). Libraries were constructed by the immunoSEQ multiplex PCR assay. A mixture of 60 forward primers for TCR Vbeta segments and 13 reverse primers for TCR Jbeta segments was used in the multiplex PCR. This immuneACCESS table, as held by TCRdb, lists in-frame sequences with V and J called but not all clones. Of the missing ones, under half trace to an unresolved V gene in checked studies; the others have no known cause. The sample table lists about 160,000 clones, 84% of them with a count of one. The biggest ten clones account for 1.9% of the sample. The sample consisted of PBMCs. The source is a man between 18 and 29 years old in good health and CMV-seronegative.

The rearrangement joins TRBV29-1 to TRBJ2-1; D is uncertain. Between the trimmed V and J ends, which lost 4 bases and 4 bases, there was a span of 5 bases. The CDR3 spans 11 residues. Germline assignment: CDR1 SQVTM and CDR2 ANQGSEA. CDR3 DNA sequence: TGCAGCGTTGCTCCGTACAATGAGCAGTTCTTC. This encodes CSVAPYNEQFF.

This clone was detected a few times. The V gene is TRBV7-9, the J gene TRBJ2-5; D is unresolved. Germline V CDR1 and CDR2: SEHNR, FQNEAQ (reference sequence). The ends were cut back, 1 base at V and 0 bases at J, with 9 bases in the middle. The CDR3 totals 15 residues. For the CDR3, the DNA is TGTGCCAGCAGCTTAGGTCAGGCTTACCAAGAGACCCAGTACTTC. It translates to CASSLGQAYQETQYF.

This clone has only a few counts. CDR3 DNA sequence: TGTGCCAGCAGCCTCCGGGAAGGGTCGGGGAATCAGCCCCAGCATTTT. It codes for CASSLREGSGNQPQHF. The chain links TRBV7-8 to TRBJ1-5; no clear D gene. The length of the CDR3 is 16 residues. Trimming left V 5 bases short and J 4 bases short, with 18 bases between. From germline, CDR1 is SGHVS and CDR2 FQNEAQ.

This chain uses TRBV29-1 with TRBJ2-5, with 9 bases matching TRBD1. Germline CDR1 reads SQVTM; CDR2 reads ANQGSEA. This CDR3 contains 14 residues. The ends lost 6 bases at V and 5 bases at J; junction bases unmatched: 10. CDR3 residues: CSVEGQGRLETQYF. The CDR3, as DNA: TGCAGCGTGGAGGGACAGGGACGTTTGGAGACCCAGTACTTC.

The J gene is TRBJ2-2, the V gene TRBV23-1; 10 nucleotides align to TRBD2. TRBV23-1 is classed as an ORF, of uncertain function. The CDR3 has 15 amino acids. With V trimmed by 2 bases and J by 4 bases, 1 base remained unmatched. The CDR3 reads CASSQLAGATGELFF. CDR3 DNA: TGCGCCAGCAGTCAACTAGCGGGAGCCACCGGGGAGCTGTTTTTT.

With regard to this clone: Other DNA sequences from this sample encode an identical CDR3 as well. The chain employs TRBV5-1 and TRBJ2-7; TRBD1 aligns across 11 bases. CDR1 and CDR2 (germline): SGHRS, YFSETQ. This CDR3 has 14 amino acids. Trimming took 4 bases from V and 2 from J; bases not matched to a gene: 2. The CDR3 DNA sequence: TGCGCCAGCAGCCCGGGACAGGGGGCCTACGAGCAGTACTTC. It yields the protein CASSPGQGAYEQYF.

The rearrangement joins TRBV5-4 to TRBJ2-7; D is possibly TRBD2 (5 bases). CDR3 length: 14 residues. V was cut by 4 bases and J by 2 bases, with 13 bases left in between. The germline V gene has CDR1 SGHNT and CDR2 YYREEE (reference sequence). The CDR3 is CASSAGQRPYEQYF. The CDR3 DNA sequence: TGTGCCAGCAGCGCGGGTCAACGCCCCTACGAGCAGTACTTC.

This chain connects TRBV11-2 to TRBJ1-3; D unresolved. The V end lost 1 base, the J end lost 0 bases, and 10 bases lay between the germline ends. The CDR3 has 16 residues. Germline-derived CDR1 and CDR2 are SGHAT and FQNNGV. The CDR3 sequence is CASSLAQAGSGNTIYF. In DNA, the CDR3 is TGTGCCAGCAGCTTAGCGCAAGCGGGCTCTGGAAACACCATATATTTT.

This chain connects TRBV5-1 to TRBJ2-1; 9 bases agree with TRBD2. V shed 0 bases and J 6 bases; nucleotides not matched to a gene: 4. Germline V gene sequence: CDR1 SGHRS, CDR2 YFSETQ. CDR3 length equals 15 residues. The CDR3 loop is CASSLARGGANEQFF. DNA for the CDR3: TGCGCCAGCAGCTTGGCTCGCGGGGGGGCCAATGAGCAGTTCTTC.

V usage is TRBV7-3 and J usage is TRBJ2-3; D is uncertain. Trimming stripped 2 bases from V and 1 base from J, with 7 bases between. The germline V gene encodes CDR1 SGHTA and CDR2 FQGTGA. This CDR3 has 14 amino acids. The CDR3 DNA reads TGTGCCAGCAGCTTATATGCAGGCACAGATACGCAGTATTTT. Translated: CASSLYAGTDTQYF.

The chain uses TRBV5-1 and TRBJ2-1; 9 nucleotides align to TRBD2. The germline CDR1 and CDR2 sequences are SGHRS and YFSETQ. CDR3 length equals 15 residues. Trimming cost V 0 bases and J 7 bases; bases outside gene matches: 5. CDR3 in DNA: TGCGCCAGCAGCTTGGAGCTAGCGGGACTGAATGAGCAGTTCTTC. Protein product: CASSLELAGLNEQFF.

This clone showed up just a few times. This CDR3 is CASSSFRASTDTQYF. CDR3 coding DNA: TGTGCCAGCAGCTCATTCAGGGCGAGCACAGATACGCAGTATTTT. The gene calls are TRBV7-8 and TRBJ2-3, with D perhaps TRBD1 (5 bases). V gave up 4 bases and J gave up 0 bases, with 11 bases separating them. The CDR3 covers 15 residues. Germline V lookup: CDR1 SGHVS, CDR2 FQNEAQ. Variable domain in full (rest from reference TRBV7-8 and TRBJ2-3): GAGVSQSPRYKVAKRGQDVALRCDPISGHVSLFWYQQALGQGPEFLTYFQNEAQLDKSGLPSDRFFAERPEGSVSTLKIQRTQQEDSAVYLCASSSFRASTDTQYFGPGTRLTVL.

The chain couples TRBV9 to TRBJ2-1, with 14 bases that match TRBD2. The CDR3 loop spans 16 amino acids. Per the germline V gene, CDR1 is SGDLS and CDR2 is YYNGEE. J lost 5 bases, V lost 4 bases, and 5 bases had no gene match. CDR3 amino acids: CASSPRLAGGDNEQFF. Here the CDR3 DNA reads TGTGCCAGCAGCCCACGACTAGCGGGGGGGGACAATGAGCAGTTCTTC.

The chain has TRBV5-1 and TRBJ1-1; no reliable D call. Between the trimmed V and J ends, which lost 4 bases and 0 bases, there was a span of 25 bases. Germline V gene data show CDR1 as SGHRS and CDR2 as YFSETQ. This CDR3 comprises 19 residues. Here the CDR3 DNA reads TGCGCCAGCAGCCGGAGTCCTACACACGAGGAACTACTGAACACTGAAGCTTTCTTT. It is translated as CASSRSPTHEELLNTEAFF.

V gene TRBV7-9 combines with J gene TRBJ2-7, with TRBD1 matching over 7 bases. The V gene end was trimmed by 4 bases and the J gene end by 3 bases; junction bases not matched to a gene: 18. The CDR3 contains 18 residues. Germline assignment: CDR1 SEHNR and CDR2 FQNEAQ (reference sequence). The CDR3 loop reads CASSSTPWQGQKIYEQYF. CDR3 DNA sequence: TGTGCCAGCAGCTCCACCCCGTGGCAGGGACAGAAGATCTACGAGCAGTACTTC.

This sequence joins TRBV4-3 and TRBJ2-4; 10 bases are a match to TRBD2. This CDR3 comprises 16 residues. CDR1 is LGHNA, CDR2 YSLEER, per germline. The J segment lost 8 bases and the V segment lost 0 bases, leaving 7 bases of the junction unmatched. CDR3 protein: CASSQDLSGRADIQYF. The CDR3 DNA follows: TGCGCCAGCAGCCAAGATTTGAGCGGGAGGGCGGACATTCAGTACTTC.

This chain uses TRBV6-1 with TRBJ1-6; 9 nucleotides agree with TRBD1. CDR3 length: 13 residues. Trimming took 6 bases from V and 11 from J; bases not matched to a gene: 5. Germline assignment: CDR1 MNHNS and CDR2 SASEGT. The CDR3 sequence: CASRGQGLTPLHF. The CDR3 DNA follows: TGTGCCAGCAGGGGACAGGGTCTAACACCCCTCCACTTT.

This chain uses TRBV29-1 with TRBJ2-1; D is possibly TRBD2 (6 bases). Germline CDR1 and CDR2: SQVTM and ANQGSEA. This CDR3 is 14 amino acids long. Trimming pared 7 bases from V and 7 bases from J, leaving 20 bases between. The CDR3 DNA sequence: TGCAGCGGGTCAGGGCAGCAAGGGAGGAATGAGCAGTTCTTC. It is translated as CSGSGQQGRNEQFF.

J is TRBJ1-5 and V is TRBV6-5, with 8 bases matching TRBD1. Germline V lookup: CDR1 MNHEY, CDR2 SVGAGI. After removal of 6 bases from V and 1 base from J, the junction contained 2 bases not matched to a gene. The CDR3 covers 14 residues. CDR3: CASSRTGSNQPQHF. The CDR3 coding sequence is TGTGCCAGCAGCCGGACAGGGAGCAATCAGCCCCAGCATTTT.

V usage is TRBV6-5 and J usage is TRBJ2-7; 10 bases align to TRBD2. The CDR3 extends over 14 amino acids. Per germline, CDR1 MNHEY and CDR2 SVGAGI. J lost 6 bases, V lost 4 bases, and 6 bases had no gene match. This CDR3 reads CASSFLAGAGEQYF. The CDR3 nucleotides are TGTGCCAGCAGTTTCCTAGCGGGAGCAGGCGAGCAGTACTTC.

The CDR3 DNA reads as TGTGCTAGTGGCCACGGACAGGGCGGTGGAAACACCATATATTTT. Translated, it gives CASGHGQGGGNTIYF. The V gene is TRBV12-5, the J gene TRBJ1-3; 8 bases are a match to TRBD1. CDR3 length: 15 residues. V dropped 6 bases and J dropped 3; count of bases not matched to a gene: 7. In germline, CDR1 is LGHNT, CDR2 FRNRAP.

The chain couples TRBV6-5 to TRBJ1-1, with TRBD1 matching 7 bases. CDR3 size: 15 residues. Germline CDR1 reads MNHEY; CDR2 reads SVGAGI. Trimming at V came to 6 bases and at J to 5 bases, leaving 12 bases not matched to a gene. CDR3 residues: CASSPVTGVDTEAFF. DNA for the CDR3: TGTGCCAGCAGCCCGGTAACAGGGGTCGATACTGAAGCTTTCTTT.

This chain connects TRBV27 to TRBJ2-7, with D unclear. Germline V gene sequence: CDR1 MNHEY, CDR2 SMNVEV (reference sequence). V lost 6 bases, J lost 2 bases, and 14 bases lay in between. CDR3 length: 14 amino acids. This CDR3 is CASSPRGLTYEQYF. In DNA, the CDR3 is TGTGCCAGCAGCCCCCGTGGCCTGACCTACGAGCAGTACTTC.

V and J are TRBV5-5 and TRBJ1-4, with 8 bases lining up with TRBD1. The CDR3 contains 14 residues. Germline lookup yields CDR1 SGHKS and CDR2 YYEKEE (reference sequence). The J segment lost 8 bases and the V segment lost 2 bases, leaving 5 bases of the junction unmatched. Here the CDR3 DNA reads TGTGCCAGCAGCTTCAGGGGGCCTCGGGAAAAACTGTTTTTT. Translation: CASSFRGPREKLFF.

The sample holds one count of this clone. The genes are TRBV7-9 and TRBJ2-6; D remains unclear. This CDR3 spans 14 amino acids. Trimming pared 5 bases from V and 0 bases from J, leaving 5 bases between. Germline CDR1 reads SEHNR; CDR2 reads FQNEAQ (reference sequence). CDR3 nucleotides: TGTGCCAGCAGCCTCTCCTCTGGGGCCAACGTCCTGACTTTC. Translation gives CASSLSSGANVLTF.

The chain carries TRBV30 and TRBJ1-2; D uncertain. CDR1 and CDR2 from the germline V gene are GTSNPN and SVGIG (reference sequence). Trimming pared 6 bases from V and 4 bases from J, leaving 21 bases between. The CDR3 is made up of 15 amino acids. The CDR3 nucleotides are TGTGCCTGTATGAACCTAGGATTGGGTGTCTATGGCTACACCTTC. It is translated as CACMNLGLGVYGYTF.

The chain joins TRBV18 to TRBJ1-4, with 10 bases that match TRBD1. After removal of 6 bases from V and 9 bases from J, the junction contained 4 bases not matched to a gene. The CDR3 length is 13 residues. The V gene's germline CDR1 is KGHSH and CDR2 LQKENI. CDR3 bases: TGTGCCAGCTCCGGGACAGGGGAACAAAAACTGTTTTTT. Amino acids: CASSGTGEQKLFF.

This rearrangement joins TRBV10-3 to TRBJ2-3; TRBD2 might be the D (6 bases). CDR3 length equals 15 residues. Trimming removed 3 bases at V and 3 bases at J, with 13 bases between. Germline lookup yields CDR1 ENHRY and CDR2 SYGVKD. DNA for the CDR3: TGTGCCATCAGTGAAGGAGGGGTCGGTACAGATACGCAGTATTTT. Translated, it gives CAISEGGVGTDTQYF.

CDR3 sequence (DNA): TGTGCCAGCAGCTCACAGAACCCATACAATGAGCAGTTCTTC. Translation gives CASSSQNPYNEQFF. The chain uses TRBV7-8 and TRBJ2-1; D is ambiguous. This CDR3 region has 14 residues. CDR1 is SGHVS, CDR2 FQNEAQ, per germline. Trimming removed 4 bases at V and 4 bases at J, with 11 bases between.

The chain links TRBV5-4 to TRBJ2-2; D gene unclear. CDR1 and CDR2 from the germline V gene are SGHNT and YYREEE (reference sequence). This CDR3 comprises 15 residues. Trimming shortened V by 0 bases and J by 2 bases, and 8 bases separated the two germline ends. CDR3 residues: CASSLDAVNTGELFF. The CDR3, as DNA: TGTGCCAGCAGCTTGGACGCGGTAAACACCGGGGAGCTGTTTTTT.

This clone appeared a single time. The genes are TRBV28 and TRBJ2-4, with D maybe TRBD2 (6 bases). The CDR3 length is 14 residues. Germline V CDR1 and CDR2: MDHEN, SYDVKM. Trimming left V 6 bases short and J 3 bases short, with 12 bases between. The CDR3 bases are TGTGCCAGCAGCCGGGGCGGGAACAAAAACATTCAGTACTTC. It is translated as CASSRGGNKNIQYF. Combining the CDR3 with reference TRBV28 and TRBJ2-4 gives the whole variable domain DVKVTQSSRYLVKRTGEKVFLECVQDMDHENMFWYRQDPGLGLRLIYFSYDVKMKEKGDIPEGYSVSREKKERFSLILESASTNQTSMYLCASSRGGNKNIQYFGAGTRLSVL.

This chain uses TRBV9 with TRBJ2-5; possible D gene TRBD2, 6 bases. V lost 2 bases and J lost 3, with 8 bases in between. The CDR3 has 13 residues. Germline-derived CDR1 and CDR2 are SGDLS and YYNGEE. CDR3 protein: CASSVSGEETQYF. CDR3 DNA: TGTGCCAGCAGCGTCTCGGGGGAAGAGACCCAGTACTTC.